This T cell receptor (beta chain) was recorded in a study of Graves' ophthalmopathy and Graves' hyperthyroidism (dated by TCRdb to the late 2010s). About the study as a whole: Hyperthyroidism was considered stable if no progression to ophthalmopathy occurred within 18 months of follow-up. In six hyperthyroidism patients, T-cell repertoires of thyroid tissue and blood were compared. Once sampling was done, hyperthyroidism patients were given methimazole at a starting dose of 30 mg daily, while ophthalmopathy patients were given high-dose intravenous methylprednisolone. An independent validation cohort comprised fewer than 20 hyperthyroidism patients and about 16 patients who later progressed from hyperthyroidism to ophthalmopathy. In total, 135 blood samples were TCR-sequenced: some 40 ophthalmopathy, some 80 hyperthyroidism and roughly 17 hyperthyroidism-to-ophthalmopathy patients. A discovery set of 95 to 100 patients (about 45 ophthalmopathy, about 58 stable hyperthyroidism) was enrolled to explore V-J signatures distinguishing ophthalmopathy from hyperthyroidism. To tell Graves' ophthalmopathy apart from Graves' hyperthyroidism, and to predict which patients would progress to ophthalmopathy, the study relied on TCR beta repertoire signatures. The investigation overall reported the following: Sample size was not predetermined statistically, and investigators were not blinded to group allocation. In validation, the model predicted ophthalmopathy progression with less than 71% sensitivity and around 72% specificity; around twelve predicted patients were CT-confirmed with GO in a median of about 7.1 months. In cross-validation, the 13-signature model distinguished ophthalmopathy from stable hyperthyroidism with 85% to 90% sensitivity and about 81% specificity, and in the test set the corresponding values were roughly 78% and 74%. Most expanded thyroid clonotypes with a frequency above 0.001 also appeared in blood, which suggests that blood repertoires may reflect the immune response in the thyroid.

The hyperthyroidism patients were 18 to 65 years old and newly diagnosed, with a disease duration of less than 2 months. Patients with other autoimmune diseases, uncontrolled infections, pregnancy or lactation were excluded. Diagnosis was based on clinical symptoms, serum thyroxine, TRAb, thyroid ultrasound and orbital computed tomography. Trizol reagent was used to extract the total RNA, and its quality was then checked on an Agilent 2100 Bioanalyzer. The germline V gene (reference sequence) sets CDR1 to DFQATT and CDR2 to SNEGSKA. Including the terminal cysteine and phenylalanine, the CDR3 comprises 12 residues. Of the read, only the CDR3 DNA is kept; its 36 bases are in frame from base 1. V drops 7 bases and J drops 6 bases, leaving 12 bases in between. With regard to this clonotype: Its antigen remains undetermined. This may arise from a read error, as a much more abundant clone is one base away.

For repertoire sequencing, the TCR beta CDR3 regions were amplified from RNA transcripts. The first round of RT-PCR was done with HTBI primers and the Qiagen OneStep RT-PCR kit, and was followed by a second round of multiplex PCR, then size selection and purification. The libraries underwent paired-end sequencing with 100 bp reads on an Illumina HiSeq2000. Regarding the original processing steps: SOAPnuke was used to process the reads, throwing out any read that had adapters, had uncalled bases, had a mean Phred below 15, or lacked an exact constant-primer or identifier match. High-quality paired reads were merged with COPE v1.2.5. Clonotypes were defined as unique nucleotide sequences and were aligned to IMGT TRB V, D and J references using MiTCR v1.1. The analysis was limited to V-J combinations with a frequency above 0.0001, which together covered over 98% of repertoires. For each V-J combination, a TCR clonal expansion and chaos score was defined as F50 clonal expansion divided by the chaos observed in the TCRdist matrix. Welch's t-statistics and random forest were used to reduce the features to approximately 13 V-J combinations, which were then used as input to a naive Bayes classifier. The Morisita-Horn index was used to measure how similar the thyroid and blood repertoires were. Starting from the raw public reads, TCRdb applied fastp trimming at Q25, assembled clones with MiXCR and retained in-frame beta chains. Every entry covers one CDR3 protein and lists the most common genes and DNA from its rows. For this entry, the V and J calls and clone size follow TCRdb and not the study's own pipeline. In this sample the table shows approximately 1.2 million distinct CDR3 sequences, 35% to 45% of which occur a single time. 11% of the sample comes from the top ten.

The sequence derives from an adult man with Graves' hyperthyroidism. The sequence joins TRBV20-1 to TRBJ2-2; TRBD2 is perhaps the D gene, given 5 matching bases. Sequencing was carried out using peripheral blood or thyroid tissue (not recorded which). The encoded CDR3 is CSVRVGSGELFF. In nucleotides, the sequence is TGCAGTGTGCGGGTCGGATCCGGGGAGCTGTTTTTT.